The 18 T cell receptor beta chains below all came from one sample that was sequenced in a study of a mutant IDH1 vaccine in newly diagnosed glioma. As for time point: week 5, during vaccination. Topical imiquimod was applied with each vaccine dose, which held 300 ug of mutant IDH1 20-mer peptide. Their antigens remain unidentified. The data were produced by immunoSEQ multiplex PCR, yet TCRdb's version contains in-frame clones alone and is incomplete. The table includes about 36,000 clones, 80% to 90% detected once. Here the sequenced sample was PBMCs, taken from a glioma patient whose treatment included an IDH1 peptide vaccine. These receptors came from a man aged 50 or older with glioma.

The CDR3 loop is CASSYSGSLNQPQHF. DNA for the CDR3: TGTGCCAGCAGTTACTCGGGCAGCCTCAATCAGCCCCAGCATTTT. The gene calls are TRBV6-5 and TRBJ1-5; no definite D call. The CDR3 has 15 amino acids. Between the trimmed V and J ends, which lost 0 bases and 3 bases, there was a span of 9 bases. Germline-derived CDR1 and CDR2 are MNHEY and SVGAGI.

This chain joins TRBV6-5 and TRBJ2-1, with 11 positions matching TRBD1. The CDR3 totals 15 residues. The germline CDR1 and CDR2 sequences are MNHEY and SVGAGI. V dropped 6 bases and J dropped 4; count of bases not matched to a gene: 5. CDR3 DNA sequence: TGTGCCAGCAGAAGGGACAGGGGGGCTTACAATGAGCAGTTCTTC. Translation: CASRRDRGAYNEQFF.

The chain combines TRBV11-3 with TRBJ2-3, with D unresolved. The ends were cut back, 1 base at V and 2 bases at J, with 7 bases in the middle. In germline, CDR1 is SGHNT, CDR2 YENEEA. This CDR3 is built from 14 residues. The CDR3 coding sequence is TGTGCCAGCAGCTTAGTCGGCCACACAGATACGCAGTATTTT. Protein sequence: CASSLVGHTDTQYF. The entire variable domain, with the rest obtained from reference TRBV11-3 and TRBJ2-3, is as follows: EAGVVQSPRYKIIEKKQPVAFWCNPISGHNTLYWYLQNLGQGPELLIRYENEEAVDDSQLPKDRFSAERLKGVDSTLKIQPAELGDSAVYLCASSLVGHTDTQYFGPGTRLTVL.

This chain joins TRBV27 and TRBJ1-3; possible D gene TRBD1, 5 bases. Germline V lookup: CDR1 MNHEY, CDR2 SMNVEV (reference sequence). The V gene lost 8 bases and the J gene lost 0 bases, with 23 bases spanning the gap. The CDR3 extends over 18 amino acids. This CDR3 is CASRSGWGTHSSGNTIYF. The CDR3 nucleotides are TGTGCCAGCCGCTCAGGATGGGGGACGCATAGCTCTGGAAACACCATATATTTT.

The rearrangement joins TRBV5-4 to TRBJ2-4; tentatively, D is TRBD1 (6 bases). V shed 4 bases and J shed 5 bases, with 13 bases lying between them. CDR1 SGHNT and CDR2 YYREEE come from the germline V gene (reference sequence). This CDR3 region has 14 residues. The CDR3 region has the DNA TGTGCCAGCAGCCAGGAACAGGGTCAAAACATTCAGTACTTC. Amino acid sequence: CASSQEQGQNIQYF.

This rearrangement joins TRBV5-1 to TRBJ2-7; possibly TRBD2 for D (6 bases). The CDR3 sequence is 15 residues long. The ends were cut back, 4 bases at V and 4 bases at J, with 18 bases in the middle. Germline loops: CDR1 SGHRS, CDR2 YFSETQ. The CDR3 loop reads CASSGVGTLSYEQYF. CDR3 in DNA: TGCGCCAGCAGCGGGGTGGGGACTCTTAGTTACGAGCAGTACTTC.

This chain uses TRBV10-3 with TRBJ1-1; the D is unclear. In germline, CDR1 is ENHRY, CDR2 SYGVKD. CDR3 size: 13 residues. V was shortened by 11 bases and J by 4 bases, with 17 bases between the two germline ends. CDR3 sequence: CAVIGQLGTEAFF. In DNA form, the CDR3 reads TGTGCCGTGATTGGGCAGCTGGGCACTGAAGCTTTCTTT.

The chain is built from TRBV7-2 and TRBJ2-5; D is uncertain. This CDR3 has 12 residues. V shed 2 bases and J shed 3 bases, with 4 bases lying between them. Germline V gene lookup returns CDR1 SGHTA and CDR2 FQGNSA. This CDR3 reads CASSLMEETQYF. The CDR3 bases are TGTGCCAGCAGCTTAATGGAAGAGACCCAGTACTTC.

For this clone: The germline gene is not matched at one end of the junction; a read error may be the cause. The genes are TRBV5-1 and TRBJ1-1, with 11 positions matching TRBD1. This CDR3 contains 12 residues. In germline, CDR1 is SGHRS, CDR2 YFSETQ. In DNA, the CDR3 is TGCGCCAGCAGCTTAGACGGGACAGGGGGTCCGTTT. This sequence encodes CASSLDGTGGPF.

The V and J genes are TRBV11-3 and TRBJ1-3; no clear D gene. CDR3 length equals 15 residues. Germline lookup yields CDR1 SGHNT and CDR2 YENEEA. The V end lost 2 bases, the J end lost 4 bases, and 12 bases lay between the germline ends. The CDR3 loop reads CASSLTPLKGNTIYF. The CDR3 DNA sequence: TGTGCCAGCAGCTTAACCCCACTTAAAGGAAACACCATATATTTT.

This clone was seen a single time. This chain's CDR3 is CASSRDRAGNTIYF. The CDR3 DNA follows: TGCGCCAGCAGCCGAGACAGGGCTGGAAACACCATATATTTT. This chain uses TRBV4-1 with TRBJ1-3; 7 bases are a match to TRBD1. Germline CDR1 MGHRA, CDR2 YSYEKL. The J segment lost 2 bases and the V segment lost 4 bases, leaving 2 bases of the junction unmatched. This CDR3 is built from 14 residues.

There are a few counts of this clone. DNA for the CDR3: TGTGCCAGCAGCCCCAGCGGGGACAGTGGCTACACCTTC. Translation: CASSPSGDSGYTF. The genes are TRBV9 and TRBJ1-2, with TRBD1 matching 7 bases. The CDR3 sequence is 13 residues long. CDR1 and CDR2 from the germline V gene are SGDLS and YYNGEE. The J segment lost 7 bases and the V segment lost 4 bases, leaving 7 bases of the junction unmatched. The full variable domain, with the rest looked up from reference TRBV9 and TRBJ1-2, is DSGVTQTPKHLITATGQRVTLRCSPRSGDLSVYWYQQSLDQGLQFLIQYYNGEERAKGNILERFSAQQFPDLHSELNLSSLELGDSALYFCASSPSGDSGYTFGSGTRLTVV.

CDR3 DNA sequence: TGTGCCAGCAGTGAAGGGTCGGCCGTCTACACTGAAGCTTTCTTT. It encodes CASSEGSAVYTEAFF. The chain joins TRBV6-1 to TRBJ1-1, with D uncertain. This CDR3 spans 15 amino acids. Germline V gene lookup returns CDR1 MNHNS and CDR2 SASEGT. The V end lost 1 base, the J end lost 3 bases, and 12 bases lay between the germline ends.

The J gene is TRBJ1-5, the V gene TRBV4-1, with TRBD1 identical over 7 bases. Trimming removed 4 bases from V and 2 bases from J; junction bases left unmatched: 14. The CDR3 sequence is 18 residues long. CDR1 and CDR2 (germline): MGHRA, YSYEKL. CDR3 coding DNA: TGCGCCAGCAGCCCCAAAGGGAGGGGGCGAATCGGCAATCAGCCCCAGCATTTT. Translation: CASSPKGRGRIGNQPQHF.

V and J are TRBV28 and TRBJ1-1, with TRBD1 identical over 9 bases. There are 14 residues in the CDR3. The ends lost 3 bases at V and 6 bases at J; junction bases unmatched: 5. Germline-derived CDR1 and CDR2 are MDHEN and SYDVKM. This chain's CDR3 is CASSFTGGRAEAFF. For the CDR3, the DNA is TGTGCCAGCAGTTTTACAGGGGGCCGGGCTGAAGCTTTCTTT.

The rearrangement uses TRBV19 and TRBJ1-3, with D perhaps TRBD1 (5 bases). Between the trimmed V and J ends, which lost 5 bases and 4 bases, there was a span of 18 bases. CDR1 LNHDA and CDR2 SQIVND come from the germline V gene (reference sequence). This CDR3 is built from 16 residues. The CDR3 loop reads CASSSQGFAVGNTIYF. The CDR3 DNA reads TGTGCCAGTAGTTCCCAGGGTTTCGCCGTCGGAAACACCATATATTTT.

The chain is built from TRBV5-6 and TRBJ1-3, with 11 bases identical to TRBD1. V lost 4 bases, J lost 4 bases, and 4 bases stayed unmatched. Looked up from germline, CDR1 is SGHDT and CDR2 is YYEEEE. This CDR3 is built from 15 residues. The chain's CDR3 is CASSRDRGYGNTIYF. Written as DNA, the CDR3 is TGTGCCAGCAGCAGGGACAGGGGGTACGGAAACACCATATATTTT.

V and J are TRBV19 and TRBJ1-3; unclear D gene. Germline assignment: CDR1 LNHDA and CDR2 SQIVND (reference sequence). This CDR3 is 14 amino acids long. V lost 5 bases and J lost 0, with 8 bases in between. The CDR3 sequence is CASSALGSGNTIYF. The CDR3 nucleotides are TGTGCCAGTAGTGCCTTGGGCTCTGGAAACACCATATATTTT.